This T cell receptor beta chain came from a study of T-cell memory formation after mild COVID-19. From germline, CDR1 is MNHEY and CDR2 SVGAGI. The CDR3 contains 16 residues. V gave up 3 bases and J gave up 7 bases; unmatched junction bases: 7. Study-wide results and caveats: The authors did not confirm SARS-CoV-2 specificity of second-wave clones peaking day 37. CD4+ clones that contracted lay mainly in CM and EM; CD8+ ones lay in EMRA. Later expanders leaned CD4+, whereas clones that contracted between day 15 and 85 were balanced CD4/CD8.

A remark on this clonotype: Antigen specificity is unknown.

5'RACE with constant-segment primers built TCRalpha and TCRbeta cDNA libraries with UMIs. A single record per CDR3 protein comes from TCRdb applying MiXCR to the 5' RACE reads. The data hold about 260,000 distinct CDR3 sequences, with roughly 8.2% observed a single time. This clonotype originated in a man in his late teens or twenties who had mild COVID-19 (a few samples of this study predate the infection). Cell type and time point are not known. Sequences were obtained from PBMCs or a T cell subset sorted from them (not recorded which). V usage is TRBV6-5 and J usage is TRBJ2-1, with TRBD1 matching 12 bases. For the CDR3, the DNA is TGTGCCAGCAGTTATACCGGGACAGGGGGCTTTAATGAGCAGTTCTTC. The encoded protein is CASSYTGTGGFNEQFF.